A selection of T cell receptor beta chains follows, all from one sample in a study of blood T cell repertoires in COVID-19. Sequencing used immunoSEQ multiplex PCR; TCRdb keeps in-frame clones, though not all of them. The repertoire has about 370,000 clones, around 87% of them found once; the top ten carry 8% to 13%. Input material: peripheral blood. These receptors originate from a woman aged 25 to 39 with COVID-19, enrolled during active disease. CDR3s leave out the opening cysteine and the closing phenylalanine or tryptophan.

TRBJ2-1,TRBV2,ASNLAPRIGQF
TRBJ2-5,TRBV28,ASSLTGAGTLGTQY
TRBJ2-7,TRBV27,ASTAAGRWDRLY
TRBJ2-5,TRBV3-1/TRBV3-2,ASSLDKRTGFHGETQY
TRBJ2-7,TRBV28,ASSLNRAPGYEQY
TRBJ1-5,TRBV19,ASSPPGQGAGLPQH
TRBJ2-1,TRBV11-2,ASSLGGPNEQF
TRBJ2-1,TRBV27,ASSRTSNEQF
TRBJ2-7,TRBV5-6,PHPLRDTNYEQY
TRBJ2-3,TRBV5-1,ASSLERDTQY
TRBJ2-5,TRBV11-2,ASSLIAGGKETQY
TRBJ2-1,TRBV7-2,ASSRTSNTYNEQF
TRBJ2-7,TRBV7-9,ASSLGGTSSYEQY
TRBJ2-7,TRBV28,ASSFPIDRAHEQY
TRBJ1-5,TRBV23-1,ASSQSDRVRVQPQH
TRBJ2-1,TRBV9,ASSVAGVAGSGSDEQF
TRBJ1-1,TRBV13,ASSTFQANTEAF
TRBJ2-1,TRBV19,ASTPAAGGYNEQF
TRBJ2-3,TRBV4-3,ASSQVLSGDTDTQY
TRBJ2-2,TRBV21-1,ASSKDERWVAGELF
TRBJ2-1,TRBV29-1,SVEANEQF
TRBJ1-1,TRBV28,ASGTLTVDLEAF
TRBJ2-3,TRBV7-3,ASSLTGVWGSTTDTQY
TRBJ2-2,TRBV7-9,ASSSRTSGSFTGELF
TRBJ1-1,TRBV23-1,ASSPATGTEAF
TRBJ2-7,TRBV5-4,ASSRLGQGVVYEQY
TRBJ1-1,TRBV19,ASSLTSQGWIAEAF
TRBJ2-3,TRBV9,ASSLGARAADTQY
TRBJ1-2,TRBV19,ASSARDRFYGYT
TRBJ2-1,TRBV5-4,ASSLLTSFNEQF
TRBJ2-7,TRBV6-5,ASGSTPTYEQY
TRBJ1-2,TRBV29-1,SVPDRQVVGDYGYT
TRBJ1-2,TRBV5-4,ASSLASQGRSDT
TRBJ1-2,TRBV5-6,ASSFMGQGSYGYT
TRBJ2-7,TRBV19,ASSSARPKTSGRNPGLYEQY
TRBJ2-1,TRBV19,ASSMSEGLAILSSYNEQF
TRBJ2-7,TRBV4-1,ASSHTSGSHEQY
TRBJ1-5,TRBV7-3,ASSLYPGTGQGNQPQH
TRBJ1-2,TRBV6-6,ASSYPQGGPNYGYT
TRBJ1-3,TRBV10-3,AIGQLGSGNTIY
TRBJ2-3,TRBV2,ASRIASEADTQY
TRBJ2-7,TRBV5-1,ASSLTGHSYEQY
TRBJ2-2,TRBV7-3,ASSLNYENTGELF
TRBJ1-4,TRBV4-1,ASSRVDRGVEKLF
TRBJ2-5,TRBV27,ASSLASANQETQY
TRBJ1-1,TRBV24-1,ATRGTGEAF
TRBJ2-1,TRBV27,ASSHLPLREEF
TRBJ2-7,TRBV7-8,ASSWGTSGSLYEQY
TRBJ1-2,TRBV28,ASSLPSYGYT
TRBJ2-1,TRBV4-1,ASSQATSDRYEQF
TRBJ1-2,TRBV6-6,ASSGDGGDGYT
TRBJ2-7,TRBV28,ASSPFGLAGPYEQY
TRBJ1-3,TRBV5-5,ASSYSTGTGGAGNTIY
TRBJ1-6,TRBV5-4,ASSPRTGDSPLH
TRBJ2-7,TRBV27,ASSLFTGQGSYEQY
TRBJ2-1,TRBV5-1,ASSLAPAGAGNEQF
TRBJ1-6,TRBV4-1,ASSQGSSYNSPLH
TRBJ2-4,TRBV5-6,ASRGSGEGGKNIQY
TRBJ2-1,TRBV27,ATSGTSGRARF